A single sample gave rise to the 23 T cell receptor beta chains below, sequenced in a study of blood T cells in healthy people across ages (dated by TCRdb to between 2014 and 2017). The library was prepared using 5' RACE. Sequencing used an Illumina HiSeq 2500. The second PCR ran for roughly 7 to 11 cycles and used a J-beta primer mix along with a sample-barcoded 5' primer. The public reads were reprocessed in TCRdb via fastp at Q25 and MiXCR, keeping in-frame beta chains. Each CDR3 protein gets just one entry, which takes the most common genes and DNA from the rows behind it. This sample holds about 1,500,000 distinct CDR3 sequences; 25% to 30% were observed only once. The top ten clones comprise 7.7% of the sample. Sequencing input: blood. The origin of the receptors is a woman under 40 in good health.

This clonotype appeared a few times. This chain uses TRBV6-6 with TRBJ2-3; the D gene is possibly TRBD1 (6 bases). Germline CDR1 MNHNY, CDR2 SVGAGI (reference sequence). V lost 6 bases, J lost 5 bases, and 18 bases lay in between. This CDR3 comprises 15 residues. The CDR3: CASSPSGGSRDTQYF. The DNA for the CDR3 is TGTGCCAGCAGCCCCAGTGGGGGCAGTAGAGATACGCAGTATTTT.

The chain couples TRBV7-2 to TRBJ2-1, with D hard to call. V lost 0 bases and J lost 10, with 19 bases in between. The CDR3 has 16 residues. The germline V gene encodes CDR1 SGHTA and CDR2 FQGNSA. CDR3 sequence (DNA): TGTGCCAGCAGCTTAGCATTTGGCGGAGAGAGGTGGGAGCAGTTCTTC. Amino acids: CASSLAFGGERWEQFF.

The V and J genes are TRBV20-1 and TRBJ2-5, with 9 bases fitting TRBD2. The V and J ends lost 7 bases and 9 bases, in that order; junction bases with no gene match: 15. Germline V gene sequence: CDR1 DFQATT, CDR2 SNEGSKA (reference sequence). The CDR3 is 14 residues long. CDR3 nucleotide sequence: TGCAGTGTTAGTGCGACTAGCGGTACGAGGTCCCAGTACTTC. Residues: CSVSATSGTRSQYF.

This chain's CDR3 is CASSPDLVPDTQYF. CDR3 sequence (DNA): TGTGCCAGCAGCCCGGATTTAGTCCCAGATACGCAGTATTTT. The chain recombines TRBV6-5 with TRBJ2-3; D gene unclear. Per the germline V gene, CDR1 is MNHEY and CDR2 is SVGAGI. The CDR3 loop spans 14 amino acids. V lost 6 bases and J lost 4, with 14 bases in between.

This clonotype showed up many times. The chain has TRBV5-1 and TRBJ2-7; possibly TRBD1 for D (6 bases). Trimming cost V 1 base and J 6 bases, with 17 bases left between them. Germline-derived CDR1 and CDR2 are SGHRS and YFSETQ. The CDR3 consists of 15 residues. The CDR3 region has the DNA TGCGCCAGCAGCTTGTGGGGGCAAGGGTCCGGCGAGCAGTACTTC. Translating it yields CASSLWGQGSGEQYF. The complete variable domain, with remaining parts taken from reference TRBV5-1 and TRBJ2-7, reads KAGVTQTPRYLIKTRGQQVTLSCSPISGHRSVSWYQQTPGQGLQFLFEYFSETQRNKGNFPGRFSGRQFSNSRSEMNVSTLELGDSALYLCASSLWGQGSGEQYFGPGTRLTVT.

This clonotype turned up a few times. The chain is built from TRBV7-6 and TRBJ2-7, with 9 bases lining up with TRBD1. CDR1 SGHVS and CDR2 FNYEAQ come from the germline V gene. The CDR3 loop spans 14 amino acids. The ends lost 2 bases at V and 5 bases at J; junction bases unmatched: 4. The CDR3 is CASSLSGTGNEQYF. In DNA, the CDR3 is TGTGCCAGCAGCTTATCCGGGACAGGGAACGAGCAGTACTTC. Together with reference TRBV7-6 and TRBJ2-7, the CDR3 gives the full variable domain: GAGVSQSPRYKVTKRGQDVALRCDPISGHVSLYWYRQALGQGPEFLTYFNYEAQQDKSGLPNDRFSAERPEGSISTLTIQRTEQRDSAMYRCASSLSGTGNEQYFGPGTRLTVT.

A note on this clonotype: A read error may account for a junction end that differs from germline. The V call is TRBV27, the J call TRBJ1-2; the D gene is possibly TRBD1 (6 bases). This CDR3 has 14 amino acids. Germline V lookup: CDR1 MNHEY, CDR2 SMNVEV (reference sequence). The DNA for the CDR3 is TGTGCCAGCAGGTTATCGGGGGGCGCATATGGCTACACCTTC. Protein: CASRLSGGAYGYTF.

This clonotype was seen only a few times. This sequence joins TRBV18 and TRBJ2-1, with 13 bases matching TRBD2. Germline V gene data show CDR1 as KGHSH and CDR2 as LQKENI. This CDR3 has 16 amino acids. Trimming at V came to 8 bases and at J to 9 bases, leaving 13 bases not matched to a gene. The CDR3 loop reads CASPDLTSGGATEQFF. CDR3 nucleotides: TGTGCCAGCCCAGACTTAACTAGCGGGGGGGCCACTGAGCAGTTCTTC.

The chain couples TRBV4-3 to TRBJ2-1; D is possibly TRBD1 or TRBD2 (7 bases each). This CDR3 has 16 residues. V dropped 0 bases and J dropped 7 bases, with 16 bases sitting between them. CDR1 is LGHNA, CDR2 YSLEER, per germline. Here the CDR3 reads CASSQDRTGLGNEQFF. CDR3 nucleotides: TGCGCCAGCAGCCAAGACAGGACAGGACTAGGGAATGAGCAGTTCTTC.

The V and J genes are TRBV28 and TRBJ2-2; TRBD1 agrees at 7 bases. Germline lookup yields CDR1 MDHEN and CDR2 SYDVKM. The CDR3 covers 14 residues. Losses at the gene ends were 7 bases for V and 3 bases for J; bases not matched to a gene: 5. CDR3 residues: CASKGAGYTGELFF. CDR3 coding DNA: TGTGCCAGCAAGGGGGCGGGCTACACCGGGGAGCTGTTTTTT.

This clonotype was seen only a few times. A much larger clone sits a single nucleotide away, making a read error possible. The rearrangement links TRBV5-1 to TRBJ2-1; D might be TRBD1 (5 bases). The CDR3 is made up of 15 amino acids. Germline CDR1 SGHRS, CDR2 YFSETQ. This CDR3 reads CASSLATSWGDERFF. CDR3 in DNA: TGCGCCAGCAGCTTGGCTACAAGCTGGGGCGATGAGCGGTTCTTC.

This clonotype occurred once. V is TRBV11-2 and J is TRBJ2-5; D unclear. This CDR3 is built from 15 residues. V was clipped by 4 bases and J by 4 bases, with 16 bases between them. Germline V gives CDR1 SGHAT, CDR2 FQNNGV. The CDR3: CASSSPSRKAETQYF. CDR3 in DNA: TGTGCCAGCAGCTCACCCTCGAGGAAGGCAGAGACCCAGTACTTC.

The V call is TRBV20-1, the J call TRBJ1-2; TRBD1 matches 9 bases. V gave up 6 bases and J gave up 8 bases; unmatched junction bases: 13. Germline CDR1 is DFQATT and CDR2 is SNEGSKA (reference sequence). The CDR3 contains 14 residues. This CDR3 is CSATETGGYGGYTF. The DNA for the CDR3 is TGCAGTGCAACGGAAACAGGGGGCTATGGCGGCTACACCTTC.

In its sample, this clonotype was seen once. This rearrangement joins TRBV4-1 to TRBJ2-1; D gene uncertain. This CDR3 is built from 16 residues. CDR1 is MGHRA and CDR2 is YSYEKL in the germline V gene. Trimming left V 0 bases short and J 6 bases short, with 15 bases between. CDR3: CASSQEGRSPINEQFF. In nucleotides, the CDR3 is TGCGCCAGCAGCCAAGAGGGCAGGAGTCCCATCAATGAGCAGTTCTTC.

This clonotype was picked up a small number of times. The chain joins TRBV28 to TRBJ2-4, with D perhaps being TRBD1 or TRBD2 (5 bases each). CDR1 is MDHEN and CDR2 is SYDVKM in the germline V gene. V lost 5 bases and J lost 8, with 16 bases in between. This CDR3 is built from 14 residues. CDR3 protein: CASSAFGGRDIQYF. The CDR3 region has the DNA TGTGCCAGCAGTGCCTTTGGGGGACGGGACATTCAGTACTTC.

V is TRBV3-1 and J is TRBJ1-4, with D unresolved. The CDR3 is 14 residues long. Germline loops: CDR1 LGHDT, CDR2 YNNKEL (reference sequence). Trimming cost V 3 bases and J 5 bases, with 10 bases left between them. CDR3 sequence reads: CASSQQARNEKLFF. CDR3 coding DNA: TGTGCCAGCAGCCAGCAGGCAAGAAATGAAAAACTGTTTTTT.

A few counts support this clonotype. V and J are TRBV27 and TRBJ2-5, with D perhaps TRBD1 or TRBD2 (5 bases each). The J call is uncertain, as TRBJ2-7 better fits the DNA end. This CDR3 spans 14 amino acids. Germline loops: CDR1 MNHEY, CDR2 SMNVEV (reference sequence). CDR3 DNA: TGTGCCAGCAGAACACTAGGCAGAGGGGACGAGCAGTACTTC. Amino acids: CASRTLGRGDEQYF.

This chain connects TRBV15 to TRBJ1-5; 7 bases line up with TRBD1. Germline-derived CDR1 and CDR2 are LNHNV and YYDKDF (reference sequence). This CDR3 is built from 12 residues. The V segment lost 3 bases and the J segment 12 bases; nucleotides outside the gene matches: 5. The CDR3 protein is CATSREGADQHF. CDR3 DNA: TGTGCCACCAGCAGGGAGGGGGCCGACCAGCATTTT.

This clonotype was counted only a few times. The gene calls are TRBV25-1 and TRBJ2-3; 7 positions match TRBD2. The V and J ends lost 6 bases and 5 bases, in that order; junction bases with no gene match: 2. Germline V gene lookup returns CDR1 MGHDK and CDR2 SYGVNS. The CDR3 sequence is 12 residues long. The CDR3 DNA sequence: TGTGCCAGCAGGGGGGGGGAAGATACGCAGTATTTT. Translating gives CASRGGEDTQYF.

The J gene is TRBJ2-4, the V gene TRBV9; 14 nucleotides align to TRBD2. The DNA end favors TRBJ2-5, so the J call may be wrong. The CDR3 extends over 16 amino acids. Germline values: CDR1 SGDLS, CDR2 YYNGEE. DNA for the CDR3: TGTGCCAGCAGCGGAGGGACTAGCGGGAGAGGTCAGACCCAGTACTTC. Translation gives CASSGGTSGRGQTQYF.

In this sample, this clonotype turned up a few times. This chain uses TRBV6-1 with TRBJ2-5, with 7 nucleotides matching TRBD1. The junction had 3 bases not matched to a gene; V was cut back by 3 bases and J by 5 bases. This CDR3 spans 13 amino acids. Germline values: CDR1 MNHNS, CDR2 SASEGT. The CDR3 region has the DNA TGTGCCAGCAGTGAGAACAGGGGTGAGACCCAGTACTTC. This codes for CASSENRGETQYF.

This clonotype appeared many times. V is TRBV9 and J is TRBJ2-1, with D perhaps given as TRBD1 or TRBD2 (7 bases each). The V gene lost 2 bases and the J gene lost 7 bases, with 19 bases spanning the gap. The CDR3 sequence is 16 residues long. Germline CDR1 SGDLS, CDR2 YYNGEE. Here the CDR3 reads CASSVGRTRGLNEQFF. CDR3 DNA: TGTGCCAGCAGCGTGGGCCGGACTAGGGGGCTAAATGAGCAGTTCTTC.

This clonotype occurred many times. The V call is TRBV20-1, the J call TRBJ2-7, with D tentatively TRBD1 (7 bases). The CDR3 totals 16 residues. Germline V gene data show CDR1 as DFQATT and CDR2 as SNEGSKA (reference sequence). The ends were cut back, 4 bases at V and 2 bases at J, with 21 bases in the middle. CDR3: CSANFRGRGITYEQYF. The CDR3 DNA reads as TGCAGTGCTAACTTTAGGGGGCGGGGAATTACCTACGAGCAGTACTTC.